Presented here are 25 T cell receptor beta chains from one specimen sequenced in a study of regulatory T cells in long-lasting Graves disease. Researchers made TCR beta libraries by using iRepertoire HTBI primers and running Arm-PCR on CDR3 regions. TCRdb reanalysed the multiplex PCR reads using MiXCR and keeps one entry per CDR3 protein. The sample yields roughly 610,000 distinct CDR3 sequences, about 16% seen once. Time point indicated: newly diagnosed GD, antithyroid drugs for less than 3 months. From RNA extracted from PBMCs, the TCR library was made. The same sample was also studied in work on T cells in Graves' hyperthyroidism and ophthalmopathy.

The sample here was peripheral blood mononuclear cells (PBMCs), taken at new diagnosis, from a patient treated with antithyroid drugs. These receptors all come from a man aged 18 to 30 with Graves disease.

This clonotype was recorded many times. The chain carries TRBV2 and TRBJ2-5; TRBD2 matches 9 bases. Per germline, CDR1 SNHLY and CDR2 FYNNEI. Unmatched junction bases numbered 10, after V lost 4 bases and J lost 7 bases. This CDR3 has 15 amino acids. CDR3 region: CASSVQGLALWTQYF. DNA for the CDR3: TGTGCCAGCAGTGTGCAGGGACTAGCATTGTGGACCCAGTACTTC.

This CDR3 reads CASSFLQGVGYTF. CDR3 bases: TGTGCCAGCAGCTTCCTACAGGGGGTTGGCTACACCTTC. V gene TRBV6-2 or TRBV6-3 combines with J gene TRBJ1-2, with 8 bases lining up with TRBD1. The germline gives CDR1 MNHEY, CDR2 SVGEGT. V gave up 6 bases and J gave up 7 bases; unmatched junction bases: 7. CDR3 length: 13 amino acids.

The chain recombines TRBV7-8 with TRBJ2-7; 11 positions match TRBD1. The CDR3 sequence is 15 residues long. Germline loops: CDR1 SGHVS, CDR2 FQNEAQ. V lost 5 bases, J lost 7 bases, and 10 bases stayed unmatched. CDR3 in DNA: TGTGCCAGCAGCCCAAAGAGGACAGGGGGCAGAGAGCAGTACTTC. It yields the protein CASSPKRTGGREQYF.

V is TRBV19 and J is TRBJ2-3, with D uncertain. The length of the CDR3 is 13 residues. Germline CDR1 is LNHDA and CDR2 is SQIVND (reference sequence). The ends were cut back, 6 bases at V and 2 bases at J, with 9 bases in the middle. The CDR3 DNA follows: TGTGCCAGTAGACCGACGACCACAGATACGCAGTATTTT. Its translation: CASRPTTTDTQYF.

This clonotype occurred a few times. The rearrangement uses TRBV5-1 and TRBJ2-1; 12 positions match TRBD2. Germline CDR1 SGHRS, CDR2 YFSETQ. The junction had 11 bases not matched to a gene; V was cut back by 1 base and J by 6 bases. The CDR3 has 18 residues. The CDR3, as DNA: TGCGCCAGCAGCTTGACTAGCGGGAGGAACCCCCCCCTCAATGAGCAGTTCTTC. Translating gives CASSLTSGRNPPLNEQFF.

This clonotype turned up a few times. The rearrangement joins TRBV10-3 to TRBJ2-1; 10 bases line up with TRBD2. Germline V gene sequence: CDR1 ENHRY, CDR2 SYGVKD. Trimming removed 9 bases from V and 3 bases from J; junction bases left unmatched: 8. The CDR3 is 15 residues long. The CDR3 nucleotides are TGTGCCATTCGACTAAGGACTAGCGGCTACAATGAGCAGTTCTTC. It specifies CAIRLRTSGYNEQFF.

This clonotype was picked up many times. The chain has TRBV6-1 and TRBJ2-1; D unclear. The V gene's germline CDR1 is MNHNS and CDR2 SASEGT. Trimming cost V 10 bases and J 7 bases, with 11 bases left between them. The CDR3 is 11 amino acids. In nucleotides, the CDR3 is TGTGCCACCCGGTCTGGTAATGAGCAGTTCTTC. This sequence encodes CATRSGNEQFF.

This clonotype appeared a few times. V is TRBV3-1 and J is TRBJ1-6; D is ambiguous. The germline V and J ends were trimmed by 1 base and 5 bases, with 15 bases remaining between them. Germline V gene data show CDR1 as LGHDT and CDR2 as YNNKEL (reference sequence). The CDR3 runs to 17 residues. The CDR3 loop is CASSQGEPDVNNSPLHF. DNA of the CDR3: TGTGCCAGCAGCCAAGGAGAGCCCGACGTCAATAATTCACCCCTCCACTTT.

This clonotype has a count of ten or more. The rearrangement links TRBV18 to TRBJ1-1; no firm D call. Per the germline V gene, CDR1 is KGHSH and CDR2 is LQKENI. Trimming removed 4 bases at V and 0 bases at J, with 15 bases between. This CDR3 comprises 16 residues. The CDR3 loop reads CASSLIGSGMNTEAFF. CDR3 DNA sequence: TGTGCCAGCTCACTCATTGGTTCGGGGATGAACACTGAAGCTTTCTTT.

The genes are TRBV6-2 or TRBV6-3 and TRBJ1-1; D gene uncertain. CDR3 length: 13 amino acids. V lost 5 bases and J 0 bases, leaving 7 bases between the germline ends. Germline V gives CDR1 MNHEY, CDR2 SVGEGT. The CDR3 DNA sequence: TGTGCCAGCAGTAGGGTCCTGAACACTGAAGCTTTCTTT. Protein sequence: CASSRVLNTEAFF.

This clonotype was recorded many times. The CDR3 DNA follows: TGTGCCAGCAGCTTAGGTCTAACGGGACAAGATGGCTACACCTTC. It codes for CASSLGLTGQDGYTF. The V and J genes are TRBV7-9 and TRBJ1-2, with a tentative D call TRBD1 (6 bases). The CDR3 spans 15 residues. Germline CDR1 reads SEHNR; CDR2 reads FQNEAQ (reference sequence). V lost 1 base to trimming and J lost 6 bases, with 15 bases between them.

At least ten counts were recorded for this clonotype. V is TRBV28 and J is TRBJ1-1; D ambiguous. The ends were cut back, 3 bases at V and 4 bases at J, with 9 bases in the middle. CDR3 length equals 13 residues. Germline loops: CDR1 MDHEN, CDR2 SYDVKM. The CDR3 sequence is CASSFRVVTEAFF. The CDR3, as DNA: TGTGCCAGCAGTTTTAGGGTCGTCACTGAAGCTTTCTTT. The full variable domain, completed using reference TRBV28 and TRBJ1-1, is DVKVTQSSRYLVKRTGEKVFLECVQDMDHENMFWYRQDPGLGLRLIYFSYDVKMKEKGDIPEGYSVSREKKERFSLILESASTNQTSMYLCASSFRVVTEAFFGQGTRLTVV.

This clonotype was recorded a few times. This chain's CDR3 is CASNNRKVGTDTQYF. In nucleotides, the CDR3 is TGTGCCAGCAACAACAGGAAAGTGGGGACAGATACGCAGTATTTT. The rearrangement links TRBV4-2 to TRBJ2-3; tentatively, D is TRBD1 (5 bases). Deletions cut 7 bases from V and 3 bases from J, with 17 bases between. The germline V gene encodes CDR1 LGHNA and CDR2 YNFKEQ. The CDR3 sequence is 15 residues long.

The rearrangement joins TRBV5-1 to TRBJ2-5; D call uncertain. From germline, CDR1 is SGHRS and CDR2 YFSETQ. Trimming stripped 4 bases from V and 2 bases from J, with 15 bases between. The CDR3 has 15 residues. Here the CDR3 DNA reads TGCGCCAGCAGCCCACCCCTCGACAAACAAGAGACCCAGTACTTC. Translation gives CASSPPLDKQETQYF.

This clonotype occurred once. The chain recombines TRBV12-3 or TRBV12-4 with TRBJ1-5; 9 bases align to TRBD1. Trimming removed 5 bases from V and 5 bases from J; junction bases left unmatched: 7. This CDR3 is built from 15 residues. Here the CDR3 DNA reads TGTGCCAGCAGTACCGGGACAGGGCAGGATCAGCCCCAGCATTTT. It is translated as CASSTGTGQDQPQHF.

The chain couples TRBV29-1 to TRBJ1-1; D uncertain. The V end lost 1 base, the J end lost 5 bases, and 11 bases lay between the germline ends. The CDR3 extends over 13 amino acids. In germline, CDR1 is SQVTM, CDR2 ANQGSEA. CDR3: CSVEALGRTEAFF. Written as DNA, the CDR3 is TGCAGCGTTGAAGCCCTCGGAAGGACTGAAGCTTTCTTT.

The rearrangement links TRBV19 to TRBJ1-1; TRBD1 agrees at 10 bases. Germline V gene data show CDR1 as LNHDA and CDR2 as SQIVND (reference sequence). J lost 0 bases, V lost 6 bases, and 7 bases had no gene match. CDR3 length: 16 residues. The CDR3 coding sequence is TGTGCCAGTAGGGAAGGACAGGGGGGCATGAACACTGAAGCTTTCTTT. Its protein product is CASREGQGGMNTEAFF.

This sequence joins TRBV20-1 and TRBJ2-2; tentatively, D is TRBD2 (6 bases). This CDR3 is 14 amino acids long. Trimming stripped 3 bases from V and 6 bases from J, with 14 bases between. Germline V gene data show CDR1 as DFQATT and CDR2 as SNEGSKA (reference sequence). This CDR3 reads CSASGGSTAGELFF. Here the CDR3 DNA reads TGCAGTGCTAGTGGAGGGTCGACAGCCGGGGAGCTGTTTTTT.

This clonotype has at least ten counts. The chain combines TRBV20-1 with TRBJ2-7; weak D call: TRBD2 (6 bases). Germline V gene data show CDR1 as DFQATT and CDR2 as SNEGSKA (reference sequence). The CDR3 runs 17 residues. The V end was cut by 6 bases, the J end by 3 bases, with 27 bases between. The CDR3 DNA reads as TGCAGTGCCATTCAATACCGGGACTCGAGTTTACGCTACGAGCAGTACTTC. This encodes CSAIQYRDSSLRYEQYF.

The V and J genes are TRBV2 and TRBJ2-2, with D unclear. The ends were cut back, 6 bases at V and 7 bases at J, with 15 bases in the middle. The germline V gene has CDR1 SNHLY and CDR2 FYNNEI. There are 14 residues in the CDR3. The CDR3 DNA sequence: TGTGCCAGCAGGCCTGCAGGAAGAATCGGGGAGCTGTTTTTT. Translated, it gives CASRPAGRIGELFF. The complete variable domain, with remaining parts taken from reference TRBV2 and TRBJ2-2, reads EPEVTQTPSHQVTQMGQEVILRCVPISNHLYFYWYRQILGQKVEFLVSFYNNEISEKSEIFDDQFSVERPDGSNFTLKIRSTKLEDSAMYFCASRPAGRIGELFFGEGSRLTVL.

On this clonotype itself: A read error may account for a junction end that differs from germline. The rearrangement links TRBV29-1 to TRBJ2-1, with D unresolved. CDR3 length equals 15 residues. Germline assignment: CDR1 SQVTM and CDR2 ANQGSEA. The CDR3 coding sequence is TGCAGCGTCGAAGACCCTACTAAGATCCCCTACGAGCAGTTCTTC. It translates to CSVEDPTKIPYEQFF.

This clonotype was picked up many times. The chain is built from TRBV20-1 and TRBJ2-7, with D possibly being TRBD1 (5 bases). V shed 0 bases and J shed 6 bases, with 12 bases lying between them. Germline values: CDR1 DFQATT, CDR2 SNEGSKA (reference sequence). The CDR3 sequence is 13 residues long. For the CDR3, the DNA is TGCAGTGCTAGAGATCCGTCAGGGCGCGAGCAGTACTTC. Protein product: CSARDPSGREQYF.

This clonotype was counted many times. This sequence joins TRBV15 and TRBJ2-7, with D possibly matching TRBD2 (6 bases). Germline V lookup: CDR1 LNHNV, CDR2 YYDKDF (reference sequence). This CDR3 is built from 16 residues. V lost 1 base, J lost 3 bases, and 16 bases lay in between. CDR3 loop: CATSRGGGGSIYEQYF. Here the CDR3 DNA reads TGTGCCACCAGCAGAGGTGGAGGAGGGTCTATCTACGAGCAGTACTTC.

This clonotype was counted at least ten times. The genes are TRBV4-2 and TRBJ2-5; TRBD2 matches at 7 bases. Germline V lookup: CDR1 LGHNA, CDR2 YNFKEQ. The V gene end was trimmed by 4 bases and the J gene end by 2 bases; junction bases not matched to a gene: 7. This CDR3 contains 15 residues. DNA of the CDR3: TGTGCCAGCAGCCTTTCTAGCGGAACTCAAGAGACCCAGTACTTC. Translation: CASSLSSGTQETQYF.

The chain couples TRBV7-9 to TRBJ2-1; 8 bases are a match to TRBD2. The length of the CDR3 is 15 residues. Unmatched junction bases numbered 5, after V lost 3 bases and J lost 4 bases. Germline-derived CDR1 and CDR2 are SEHNR and FQNEAQ (reference sequence). The CDR3 loop reads CASSFSSGLYNEQFF. The CDR3 DNA reads TGTGCCAGCAGCTTTTCTAGCGGGCTGTACAATGAGCAGTTCTTC.